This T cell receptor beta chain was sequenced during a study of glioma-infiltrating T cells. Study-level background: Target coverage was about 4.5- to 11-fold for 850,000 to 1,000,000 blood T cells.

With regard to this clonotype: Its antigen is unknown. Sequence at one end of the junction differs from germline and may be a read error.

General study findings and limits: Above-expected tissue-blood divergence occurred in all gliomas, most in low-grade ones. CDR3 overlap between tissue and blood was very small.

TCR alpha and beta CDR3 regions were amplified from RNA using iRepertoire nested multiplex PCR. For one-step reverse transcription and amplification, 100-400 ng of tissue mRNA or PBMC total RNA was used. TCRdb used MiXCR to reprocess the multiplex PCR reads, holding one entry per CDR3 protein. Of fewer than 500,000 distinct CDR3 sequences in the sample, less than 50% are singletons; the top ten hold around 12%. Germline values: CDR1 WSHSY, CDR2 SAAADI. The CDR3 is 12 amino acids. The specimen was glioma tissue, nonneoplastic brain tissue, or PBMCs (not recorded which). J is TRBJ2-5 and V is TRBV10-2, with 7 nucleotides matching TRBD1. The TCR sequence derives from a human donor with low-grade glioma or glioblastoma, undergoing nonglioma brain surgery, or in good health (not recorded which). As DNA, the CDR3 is TGTGCCACCGGACAGGTCCCGGAGACCAAGTACTTC. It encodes CATGQVPETKYF.